The 10 T cell receptor beta chains presented below share a single source sample, sequenced in a study of cytomegalovirus exposure and HLA in healthy donors. PCR involved 60 Vbeta and 13 Jbeta primers. TCRdb keeps only in-frame clones here, not all; method: immunoSEQ multiplex PCR. Of under 200,000 clones in the sample, 80% to 90% were seen once. The specimen sequenced was PBMCs. The receptor set was obtained from a man between 18 and 35 years old in good health and CMV-seropositive.

V usage is TRBV5-6 and J usage is TRBJ1-6; a weak D match, TRBD1 (5 bases). Per the germline V gene, CDR1 is SGHDT and CDR2 is YYEEEE. CDR3 length: 14 amino acids. V was pared by 0 bases and J by 10 bases, with 11 bases between. CDR3 protein: CASSLGQGGSPLHF. The CDR3 DNA is TGTGCCAGCAGCTTGGGTCAGGGTGGGTCACCCCTCCACTTT.

This chain uses TRBV4-3 with TRBJ2-5; 7 bases line up with TRBD1. J was trimmed by 11 bases and V by 5 bases; bases with no gene match: 11. Per the germline V gene, CDR1 is LGHNA and CDR2 is YSLEER. The CDR3 consists of 13 residues. The CDR3 sequence: CASSLEGGDEQYF. The CDR3 bases are TGCGCCAGCAGCTTGGAAGGGGGCGATGAGCAGTACTTC.

The chain joins TRBV5-4 to TRBJ2-5, with 10 bases matching TRBD2. J lost 5 bases, V lost 4 bases, and 11 bases had no gene match. The V gene's germline CDR1 is SGHNT and CDR2 YYREEE (reference sequence). The CDR3 runs 16 residues. The CDR3 protein is CASSPTSGGASETQYF. CDR3 DNA sequence: TGTGCCAGCAGCCCTACCAGCGGGGGGGCCTCTGAGACCCAGTACTTC.

The rearrangement joins TRBV2 to TRBJ2-1; possible D gene TRBD2, 7 bases. CDR1 is SNHLY, CDR2 FYNNEI, per germline. Trimming removed 7 bases at V and 8 bases at J, with 12 bases between. The CDR3 has 12 amino acids. CDR3: CASTGGRDEQFF. DNA for the CDR3: TGTGCCAGCACGGGGGGCCGGGATGAGCAGTTCTTC.

The chain joins TRBV29-1 to TRBJ2-1; 10 bases match TRBD2. Trimming took 1 base from V and 7 from J; bases not matched to a gene: 7. The CDR3 runs to 15 residues. Per germline, CDR1 SQVTM and CDR2 ANQGSEA. CDR3 sequence (DNA): TGCAGCGTTGAAGGAGCTAGCGGGGGAGTTAATGAGCAGTTCTTC. Encoded protein: CSVEGASGGVNEQFF.

The rearrangement links TRBV5-1 to TRBJ1-1; perhaps TRBD1 as D (6 bases). The CDR3 is made up of 13 amino acids. The germline V gene has CDR1 SGHRS and CDR2 YFSETQ. Trimming shortened V by 9 bases and J by 2 bases, and 14 bases separated the two germline ends. In DNA form, the CDR3 reads TGCGCCACCTCTGCGGGGGCTAACACTGAAGCTTTCTTT. It specifies CATSAGANTEAFF.

The rearrangement joins TRBV11-3 to TRBJ2-3, with D tentatively TRBD2 (6 bases). The germline gives CDR1 SGHNT, CDR2 YENEEA. Trimming stripped 5 bases from V and 3 bases from J, with 15 bases between. CDR3 length: 15 residues. In nucleotides, the CDR3 is TGTGCCAGCAGCCTCAGCGGGTGGGGGACAGATACGCAGTATTTT. Its translation: CASSLSGWGTDTQYF.

This chain joins TRBV2 and TRBJ2-7; 7 nucleotides agree with TRBD1. CDR1 and CDR2 from the germline V gene are SNHLY and FYNNEI. The V gene end was trimmed by 7 bases and the J gene end by 0 bases; junction bases not matched to a gene: 6. CDR3 size: 14 residues. The chain's CDR3 is CASKRGQSSYEQYF. CDR3 DNA: TGTGCCAGCAAAAGGGGGCAGAGCTCCTACGAGCAGTACTTC.

This chain joins TRBV23-1 and TRBJ1-2; tentative D call: TRBD1 (5 bases). TRBV23-1 has ORF status, its function being uncertain. V lost 0 bases, J lost 4 bases, and 12 bases lay in between. The CDR3 is made up of 15 amino acids. The CDR3 DNA sequence: TGCGCCAGCAGTCAATCAGCAGGGCATTGCTATGGCTACACCTTC. This sequence encodes CASSQSAGHCYGYTF.

The gene calls are TRBV5-6 and TRBJ2-3; maybe TRBD1 (6 bases). CDR3 length: 18 residues. CDR1 and CDR2 (germline): SGHDT, YYEEEE. V lost 0 bases to trimming and J lost 0 bases, with 17 bases between them. CDR3 DNA: TGTGCCAGCAGCTTGGTCCCCACAGGGATTACTAGCACAGATACGCAGTATTTT. It translates to CASSLVPTGITSTDTQYF.